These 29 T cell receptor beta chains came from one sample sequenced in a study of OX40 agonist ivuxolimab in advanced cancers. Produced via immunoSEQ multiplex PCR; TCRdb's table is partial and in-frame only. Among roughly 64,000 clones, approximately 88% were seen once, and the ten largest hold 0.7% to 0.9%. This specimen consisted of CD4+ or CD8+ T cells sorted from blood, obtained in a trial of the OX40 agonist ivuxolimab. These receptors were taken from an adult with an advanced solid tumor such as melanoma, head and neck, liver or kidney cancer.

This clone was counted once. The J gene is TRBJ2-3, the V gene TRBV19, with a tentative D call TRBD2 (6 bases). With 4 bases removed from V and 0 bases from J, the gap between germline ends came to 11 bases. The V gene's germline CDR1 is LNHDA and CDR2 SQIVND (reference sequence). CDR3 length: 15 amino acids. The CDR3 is CASSKAGTSTDTQYF. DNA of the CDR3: TGTGCCAGTAGTAAGGCGGGAACTAGCACAGATACGCAGTATTTT.

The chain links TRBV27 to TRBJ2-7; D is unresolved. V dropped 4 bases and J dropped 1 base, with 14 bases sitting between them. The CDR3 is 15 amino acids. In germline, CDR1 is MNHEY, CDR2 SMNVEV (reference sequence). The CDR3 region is CASSSPGLGSYEQYF. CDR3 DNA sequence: TGTGCCAGCAGTTCCCCCGGATTAGGGTCCTACGAGCAGTACTTC.

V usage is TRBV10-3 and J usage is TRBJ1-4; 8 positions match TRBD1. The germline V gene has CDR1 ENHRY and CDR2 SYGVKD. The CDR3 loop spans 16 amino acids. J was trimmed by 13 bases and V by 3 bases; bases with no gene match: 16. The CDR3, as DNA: TGTGCCATCAGTGATCGCTTGACAGGGGCGCGAATGGGACTGTTTTTT. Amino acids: CAISDRLTGARMGLFF.

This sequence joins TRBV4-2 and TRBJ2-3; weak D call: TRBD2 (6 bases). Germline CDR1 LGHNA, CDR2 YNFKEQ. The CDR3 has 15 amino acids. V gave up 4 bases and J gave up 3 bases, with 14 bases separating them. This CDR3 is CASSLAGSGTDTQYF. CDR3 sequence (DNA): TGTGCCAGCAGCCTGGCGGGAAGCGGGACAGATACGCAGTATTTT.

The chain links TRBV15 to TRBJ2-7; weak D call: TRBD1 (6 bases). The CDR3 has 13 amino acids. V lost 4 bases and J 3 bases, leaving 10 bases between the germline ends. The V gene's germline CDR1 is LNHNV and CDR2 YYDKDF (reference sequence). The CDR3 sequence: CATSIDRYYEQYF. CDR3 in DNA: TGTGCCACCAGCATAGACAGGTACTACGAGCAGTACTTC.

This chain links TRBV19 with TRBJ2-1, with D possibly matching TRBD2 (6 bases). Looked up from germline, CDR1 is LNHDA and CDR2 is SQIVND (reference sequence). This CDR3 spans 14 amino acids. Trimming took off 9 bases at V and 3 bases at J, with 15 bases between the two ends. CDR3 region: CASAGTYNYNEQFF. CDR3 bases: TGTGCCAGCGCCGGGACTTACAACTACAATGAGCAGTTCTTC. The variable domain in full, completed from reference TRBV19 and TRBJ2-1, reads DGGITQSPKYLFRKEGQNVTLSCEQNLNHDAMYWYRQDPGQGLRLIYYSQIVNDFQKGDIAEGYSVSREKKESFPLTVTSAQKNPTAFYLCASAGTYNYNEQFFGPGTRLTVL.

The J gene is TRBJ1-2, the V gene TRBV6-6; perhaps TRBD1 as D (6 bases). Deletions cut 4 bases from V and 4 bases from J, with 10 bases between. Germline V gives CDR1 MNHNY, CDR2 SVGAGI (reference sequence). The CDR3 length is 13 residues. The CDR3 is CASSFPGVYGYTF. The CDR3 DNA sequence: TGTGCCAGCAGTTTTCCAGGGGTCTATGGCTACACCTTC.

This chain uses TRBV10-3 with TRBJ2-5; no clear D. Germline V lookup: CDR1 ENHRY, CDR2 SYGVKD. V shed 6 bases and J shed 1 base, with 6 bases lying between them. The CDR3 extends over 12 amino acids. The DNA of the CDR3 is TGTGCCATCAGCGAAGCCCAAGAGACCCAGTACTTC. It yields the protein CAISEAQETQYF.

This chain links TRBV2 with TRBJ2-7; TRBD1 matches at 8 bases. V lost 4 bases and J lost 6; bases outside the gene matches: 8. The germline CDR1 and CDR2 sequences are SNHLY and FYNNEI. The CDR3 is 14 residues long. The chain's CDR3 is CASSVDRGGSEQYF. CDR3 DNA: TGTGCCAGCAGTGTCGACAGGGGTGGTTCCGAGCAGTACTTC.

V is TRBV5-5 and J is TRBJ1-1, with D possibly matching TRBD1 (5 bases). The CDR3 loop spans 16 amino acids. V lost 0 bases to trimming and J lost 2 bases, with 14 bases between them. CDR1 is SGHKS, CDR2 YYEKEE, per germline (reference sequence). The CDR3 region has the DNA TGTGCCAGCAGCTTGGCCTTTGCCAGGGATAACACTGAAGCTTTCTTT. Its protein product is CASSLAFARDNTEAFF.

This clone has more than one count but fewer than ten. The CDR3 sequence: CAWRDGGGRETQYF. CDR3 coding DNA: TGTGCCTGGAGAGACGGGGGAGGTAGAGAGACCCAGTACTTC. The chain joins TRBV30 to TRBJ2-5, with TRBD2 as a possible D gene (6 bases). CDR3 length: 14 amino acids. V was cut by 3 bases and J by 4 bases, with 15 bases left in between. The germline V gene encodes CDR1 GTSNPN and CDR2 SVGIG (reference sequence).

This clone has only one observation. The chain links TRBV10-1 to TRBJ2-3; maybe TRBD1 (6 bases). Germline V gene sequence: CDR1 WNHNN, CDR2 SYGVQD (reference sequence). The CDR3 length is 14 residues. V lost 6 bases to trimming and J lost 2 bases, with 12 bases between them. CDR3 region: CASRGDTPTDTQYF. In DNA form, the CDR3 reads TGCGCCAGCAGGGGGGACACTCCCACAGATACGCAGTATTTT.

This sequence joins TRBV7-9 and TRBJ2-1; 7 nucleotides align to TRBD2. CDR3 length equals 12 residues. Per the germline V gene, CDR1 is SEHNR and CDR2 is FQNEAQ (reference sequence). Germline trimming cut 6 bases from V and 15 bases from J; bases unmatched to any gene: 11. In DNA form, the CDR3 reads TGTGCCAGCAGTTCGGGGGGTCCCGGAGGGTTCTTC. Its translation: CASSSGGPGGFF.

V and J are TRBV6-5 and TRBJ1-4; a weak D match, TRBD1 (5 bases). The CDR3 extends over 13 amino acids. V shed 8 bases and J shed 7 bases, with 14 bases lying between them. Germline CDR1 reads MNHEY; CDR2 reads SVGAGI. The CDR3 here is CASGEAGPEKLFF. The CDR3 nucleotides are TGTGCCAGCGGGGAGGCAGGGCCTGAAAAACTGTTTTTT.

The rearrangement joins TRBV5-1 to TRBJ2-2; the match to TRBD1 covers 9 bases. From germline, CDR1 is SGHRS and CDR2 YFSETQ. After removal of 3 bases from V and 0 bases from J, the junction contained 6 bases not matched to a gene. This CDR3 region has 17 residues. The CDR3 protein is CASSSSRTGANTGELFF. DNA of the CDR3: TGCGCCAGCAGCTCCTCCCGGACAGGGGCGAACACCGGGGAGCTGTTTTTT.

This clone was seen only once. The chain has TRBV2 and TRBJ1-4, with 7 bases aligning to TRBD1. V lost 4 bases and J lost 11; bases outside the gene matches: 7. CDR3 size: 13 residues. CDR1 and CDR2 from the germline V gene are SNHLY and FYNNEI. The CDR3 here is CASSGSTGVKLFF. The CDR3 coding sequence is TGTGCCAGCAGTGGGTCAACAGGGGTGAAACTGTTTTTT. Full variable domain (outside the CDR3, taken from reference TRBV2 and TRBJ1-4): EPEVTQTPSHQVTQMGQEVILRCVPISNHLYFYWYRQILGQKVEFLVSFYNNEISEKSEIFDDQFSVERPDGSNFTLKIRSTKLEDSAMYFCASSGSTGVKLFFGSGTQLSVL.

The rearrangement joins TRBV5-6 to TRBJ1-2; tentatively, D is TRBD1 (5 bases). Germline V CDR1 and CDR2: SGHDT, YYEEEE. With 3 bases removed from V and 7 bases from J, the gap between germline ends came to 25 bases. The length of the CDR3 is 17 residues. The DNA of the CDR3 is TGTGCCAGCAGCTCCATTTCAGGACTCAAAACCGGGGGTGGCTACACCTTC. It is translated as CASSSISGLKTGGGYTF.

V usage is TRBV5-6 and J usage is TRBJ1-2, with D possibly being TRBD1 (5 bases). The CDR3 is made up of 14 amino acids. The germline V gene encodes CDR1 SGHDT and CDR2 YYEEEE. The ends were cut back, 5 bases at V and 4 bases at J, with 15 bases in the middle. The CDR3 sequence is CASSPKAGGYGYTF. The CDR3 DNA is TGTGCCAGCAGTCCTAAGGCCGGGGGCTATGGCTACACCTTC.

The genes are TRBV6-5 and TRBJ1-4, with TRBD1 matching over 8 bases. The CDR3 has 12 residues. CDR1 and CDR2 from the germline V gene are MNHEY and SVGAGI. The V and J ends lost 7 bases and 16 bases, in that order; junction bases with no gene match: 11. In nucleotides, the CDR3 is TGTGCCAGCACCCAATCCCGGGACAGGCCGTTTTTT. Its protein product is CASTQSRDRPFF.

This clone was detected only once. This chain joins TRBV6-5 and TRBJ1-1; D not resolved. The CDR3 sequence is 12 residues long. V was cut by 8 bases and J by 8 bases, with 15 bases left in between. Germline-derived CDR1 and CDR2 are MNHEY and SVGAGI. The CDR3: CASHATDREAFF. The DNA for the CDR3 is TGTGCCAGCCACGCTACGGACCGGGAAGCTTTCTTT.

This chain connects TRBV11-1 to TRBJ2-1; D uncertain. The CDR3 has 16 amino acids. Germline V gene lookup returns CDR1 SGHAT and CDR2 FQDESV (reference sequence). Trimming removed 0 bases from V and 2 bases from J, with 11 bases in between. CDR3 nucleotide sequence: TGTGCCAGCAGCTTAGCGATGTCAGGCACCTACAATGAGCAGTTCTTC. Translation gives CASSLAMSGTYNEQFF.

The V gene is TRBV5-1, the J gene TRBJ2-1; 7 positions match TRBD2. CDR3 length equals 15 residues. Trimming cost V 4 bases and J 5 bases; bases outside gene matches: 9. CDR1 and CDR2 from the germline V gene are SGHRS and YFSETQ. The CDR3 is CASSLRPGLDNEQFF. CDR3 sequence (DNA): TGCGCCAGCAGCCTCCGACCAGGACTAGACAATGAGCAGTTCTTC.

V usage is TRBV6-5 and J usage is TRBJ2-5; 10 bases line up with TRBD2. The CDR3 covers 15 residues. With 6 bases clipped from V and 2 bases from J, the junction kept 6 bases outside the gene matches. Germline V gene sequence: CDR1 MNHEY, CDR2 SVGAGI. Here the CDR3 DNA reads TGTGCCAGCAGGTCAGCGGGGGGGAGACAAGAGACCCAGTACTTC. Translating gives CASRSAGGRQETQYF.

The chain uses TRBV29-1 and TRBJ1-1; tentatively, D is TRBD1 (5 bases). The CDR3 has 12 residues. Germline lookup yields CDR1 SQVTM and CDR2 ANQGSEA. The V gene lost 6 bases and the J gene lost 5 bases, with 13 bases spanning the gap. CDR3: CSVAQGVTEAFF. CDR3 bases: TGCAGCGTGGCTCAGGGAGTTACTGAAGCTTTCTTT. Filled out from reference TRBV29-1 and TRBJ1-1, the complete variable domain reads SAVISQKPSRDICQRGTSLTIQCQVDSQVTMMFWYRQQPGQSLTLIATANQGSEATYESGFVIDKFPISRPNLTFSTLTVSNMSPEDSSIYLCSVAQGVTEAFFGQGTRLTVV.

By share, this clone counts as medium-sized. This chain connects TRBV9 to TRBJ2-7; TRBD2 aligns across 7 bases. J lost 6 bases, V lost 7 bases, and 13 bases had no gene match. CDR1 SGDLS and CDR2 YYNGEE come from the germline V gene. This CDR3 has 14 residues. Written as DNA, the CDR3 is TGTGCCAGCTCACCGACTAGCTCCTCTCGCGAGCAGTACTTC. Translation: CASSPTSSSREQYF.

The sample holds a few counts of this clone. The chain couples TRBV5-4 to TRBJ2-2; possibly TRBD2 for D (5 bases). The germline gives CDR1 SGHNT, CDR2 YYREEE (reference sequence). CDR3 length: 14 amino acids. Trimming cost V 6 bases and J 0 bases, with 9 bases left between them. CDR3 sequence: CASKRGTNTGELFF. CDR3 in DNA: TGTGCCAGCAAAAGAGGGACGAACACCGGGGAGCTGTTTTTT.

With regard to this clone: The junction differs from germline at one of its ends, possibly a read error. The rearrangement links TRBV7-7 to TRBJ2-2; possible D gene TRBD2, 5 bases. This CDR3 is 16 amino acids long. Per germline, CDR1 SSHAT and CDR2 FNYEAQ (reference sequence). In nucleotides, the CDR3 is TGTGCTAGCAGCTTCACTCCGGGATTAAACACCGGGGAGCTGTTTTTT. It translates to CASSFTPGLNTGELFF.

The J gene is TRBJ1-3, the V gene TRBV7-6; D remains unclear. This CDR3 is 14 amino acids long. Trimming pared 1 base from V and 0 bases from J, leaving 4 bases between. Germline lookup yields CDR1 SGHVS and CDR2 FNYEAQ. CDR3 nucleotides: TGTGCCAGCAGCTTAGAAAGCTCTGGAAACACCATATATTTT. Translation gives CASSLESSGNTIYF.

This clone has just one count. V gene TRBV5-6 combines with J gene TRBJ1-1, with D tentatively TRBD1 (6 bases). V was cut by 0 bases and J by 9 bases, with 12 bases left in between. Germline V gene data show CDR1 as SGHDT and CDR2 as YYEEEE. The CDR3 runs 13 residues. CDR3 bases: TGTGCCAGCAGCTTGGGGGTAACAGGGAAAGCTTTCTTT. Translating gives CASSLGVTGKAFF. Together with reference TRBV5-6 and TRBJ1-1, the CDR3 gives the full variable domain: DAGVTQSPTHLIKTRGQQVTLRCSPKSGHDTVSWYQQALGQGPQFIFQYYEEEERQRGNFPDRFSGHQFPNYSSELNVNALLLGDSALYLCASSLGVTGKAFFGQGTRLTVV.